Shown below are 26 T cell receptor beta chains from a single sample sequenced in a study of cytomegalovirus exposure and HLA in healthy donors. Vbeta (60) and Jbeta (13) primers were used in the PCR. Produced via immunoSEQ multiplex PCR; TCRdb's table is partial and in-frame only. The sample lists 95,000 to 150,000 clones, roughly 80% occurring once. Sequenced sample: PBMCs. The origin of the receptors is a middle-aged woman in good health and CMV-seropositive.

The chain uses TRBV4-2 and TRBJ2-3; D unclear. V was cut by 3 bases and J by 0 bases, with 4 bases left in between. There are 13 residues in the CDR3. CDR1 LGHNA and CDR2 YNFKEQ come from the germline V gene. The CDR3: CASSQESTDTQYF. DNA of the CDR3: TGTGCCAGCAGCCAGGAGAGCACAGATACGCAGTATTTT.

For the CDR3, the DNA is TGTGCCAGCAGCTTACTACAAGGGGCCTACGAGCAGTACTTC. It encodes CASSLLQGAYEQYF. The V and J genes are TRBV7-6 and TRBJ2-7; D may be TRBD1 (5 bases). The CDR3 loop spans 14 amino acids. Germline V gene data show CDR1 as SGHVS and CDR2 as FNYEAQ. Trimming cost V 2 bases and J 2 bases, with 10 bases left between them.

This chain uses TRBV18 with TRBJ1-3, with 8 bases aligning to TRBD1. The ends lost 6 bases at V and 0 bases at J; junction bases unmatched: 4. Looked up from germline, CDR1 is KGHSH and CDR2 is LQKENI. The CDR3 is 15 residues long. CDR3: CASSRDRSSGNTIYF. As DNA, the CDR3 is TGTGCCAGCTCTCGGGACAGGTCCTCTGGAAACACCATATATTTT.

The chain couples TRBV7-9 to TRBJ1-6, with D tentatively TRBD1 (6 bases). This CDR3 contains 14 residues. Germline-derived CDR1 and CDR2 are SEHNR and FQNEAQ (reference sequence). V lost 3 bases and J lost 10, with 13 bases in between. The DNA for the CDR3 is TGTGCCAGCAGCTTCCCAGGGGCCTCCTCACCCCTCCACTTT. Translation gives CASSFPGASSPLHF.

This clone was picked up a small number of times. This sequence joins TRBV7-2 and TRBJ1-5; 8 nucleotides align to TRBD1. CDR3 length: 14 amino acids. The junction had 5 bases not matched to a gene; V was cut back by 4 bases and J by 6 bases. From germline, CDR1 is SGHTA and CDR2 FQGNSA. The CDR3 region is CASSSQGGTQPQHF. The DNA for the CDR3 is TGTGCCAGCAGCTCACAGGGGGGAACTCAGCCCCAGCATTTT.

This clone occurred once. V is TRBV19 and J is TRBJ2-1; 15 bases fit TRBD2. Losses at the gene ends were 5 bases for V and 4 bases for J; bases not matched to a gene: 6. The germline V gene has CDR1 LNHDA and CDR2 SQIVND (reference sequence). There are 17 residues in the CDR3. The CDR3 nucleotides are TGTGCCAGTAGTGTAGGACTAGCGGGGGGGCTTTACAATGAGCAGTTCTTC. Protein sequence: CASSVGLAGGLYNEQFF.

V gene TRBV7-2 combines with J gene TRBJ2-3, with TRBD1 identical over 12 bases. There are 16 residues in the CDR3. V was clipped by 3 bases and J by 3 bases; unmatched bases: 4. From germline, CDR1 is SGHTA and CDR2 FQGNSA. CDR3 amino acids: CASSFMGQGATDTQYF. The CDR3 nucleotides are TGTGCCAGCAGCTTCATGGGACAGGGGGCAACAGATACGCAGTATTTT.

The chain employs TRBV27 and TRBJ1-2; 9 bases align to TRBD1. There are 14 residues in the CDR3. Germline V gene sequence: CDR1 MNHEY, CDR2 SMNVEV (reference sequence). The V gene end was trimmed by 1 base and the J gene end by 6 bases; junction bases not matched to a gene: 3. CDR3 DNA: TGTGCCAGCAGTTTATACGGGACAGGGCATGGCTACACCTTC. Translation gives CASSLYGTGHGYTF.

This clone was seen more than once but under ten times. The chain links TRBV7-8 to TRBJ2-4; the D gene is possibly TRBD2 (5 bases). Trimming pared 3 bases from V and 8 bases from J, leaving 11 bases between. Germline V CDR1 and CDR2: SGHVS, FQNEAQ. The CDR3 contains 13 residues. The CDR3 spells CASSFGPGDIQYF. The CDR3 DNA is TGTGCCAGCAGCTTTGGGCCCGGGGACATTCAGTACTTC.

V and J are TRBV6-1 and TRBJ1-6, with a possible D match to TRBD1 (6 bases). This CDR3 is 15 amino acids long. Germline CDR1 MNHNS, CDR2 SASEGT. Trimming shortened V by 1 base and J by 7 bases, and 11 bases separated the two germline ends. For the CDR3, the DNA is TGTGCCAGCAGTGAAGTGGGGGCTAGGAATTCACCCCTCCACTTT. This sequence encodes CASSEVGARNSPLHF.

The rearrangement links TRBV5-6 to TRBJ2-4, with a weak D call TRBD2 (6 bases). Germline values: CDR1 SGHDT, CDR2 YYEEEE. Trimming took off 4 bases at V and 3 bases at J, with 14 bases between the two ends. CDR3 length: 15 amino acids. The CDR3 DNA reads TGTGCCAGCAGCGTCTCGGGGCGGGGCAAAAACATTCAGTACTTC. Translated: CASSVSGRGKNIQYF.

CDR3 loop: CAWSKETSGRARPYEQYF. The CDR3 DNA sequence: TGTGCCTGGAGTAAGGAGACTAGCGGGAGGGCCCGGCCCTACGAGCAGTACTTC. The chain is built from TRBV30 and TRBJ2-7; 14 nucleotides agree with TRBD2. This CDR3 has 18 amino acids. Unmatched junction bases numbered 11, after V lost 2 bases and J lost 2 bases. Germline V gene sequence: CDR1 GTSNPN, CDR2 SVGIG (reference sequence).

The chain is built from TRBV6-1 and TRBJ2-3, with 9 bases that match TRBD1. CDR3 length equals 13 residues. CDR1 is MNHNS and CDR2 is SASEGT in the germline V gene. The CDR3 sequence: CASRTGGTDTQYF. The CDR3 DNA follows: TGTGCTTCTCGGACAGGGGGCACAGATACGCAGTATTTT.

The table lists this clone with a few counts. The chain employs TRBV4-3 and TRBJ2-7; TRBD2 aligns across 7 bases. The germline gives CDR1 LGHNA, CDR2 YSLEER. Trimming at V came to 2 bases and at J to 2 bases, leaving 6 bases not matched to a gene. CDR3 length: 15 residues. The CDR3 region has the DNA TGCGCCAGCAGCCAAAGTAGCGGGCCTACCTACGAGCAGTACTTC. Protein sequence: CASSQSSGPTYEQYF.

The CDR3 DNA sequence: TGTGCCAGCAGTGAACAGGGGTCCTCGAACACTGAAGCTTTCTTT. This translates into CASSEQGSSNTEAFF. The gene calls are TRBV2 and TRBJ1-1; D is perhaps TRBD1 (6 bases). CDR1 and CDR2 from the germline V gene are SNHLY and FYNNEI. V lost 2 bases and J lost 1, with 11 bases in between. The CDR3 has 15 residues.

The chain joins TRBV18 to TRBJ1-1; TRBD1 aligns across 9 bases. The ends lost 7 bases at V and 1 base at J; junction bases unmatched: 4. This CDR3 region has 14 residues. CDR1 is KGHSH, CDR2 LQKENI, per germline. CDR3 in amino acids: CASFPGQGNTEAFF. CDR3 nucleotide sequence: TGTGCCAGCTTCCCGGGACAGGGGAACACTGAAGCTTTCTTT. Drawing the rest from reference TRBV18 and TRBJ1-1, the complete variable domain is NAGVMQNPRHLVRRRGQEARLRCSPMKGHSHVYWYRQLPEEGLKFMVYLQKENIIDESGMPKERFSAEFPKEGPSILRIQQVVRGDSAAYFCASFPGQGNTEAFFGQGTRLTVV.

The genes are TRBV5-1 and TRBJ2-2, with 10 positions matching TRBD2. V shed 4 bases, J shed 0 bases, and the junction held 9 bases outside the gene matches. There are 18 residues in the CDR3. Germline V gives CDR1 SGHRS, CDR2 YFSETQ. CDR3 coding DNA: TGCGCCAGCAGCCCATCTAGCGGGGGAGTCGCGAACACCGGGGAGCTGTTTTTT. Its translation is CASSPSSGGVANTGELFF.

This rearrangement joins TRBV5-4 to TRBJ1-1; D is unclear. Germline V CDR1 and CDR2: SGHNT, YYREEE (reference sequence). V gave up 0 bases and J gave up 3 bases, with 9 bases separating them. The CDR3 spans 14 residues. The CDR3 protein is CASSLGRGDTEAFF. The CDR3 bases are TGTGCCAGCAGCTTGGGACGGGGTGACACTGAAGCTTTCTTT.

V gene TRBV18 combines with J gene TRBJ1-1, with TRBD1 as a possible D gene (5 bases). V was shortened by 8 bases and J by 3 bases, with 10 bases between the two germline ends. This CDR3 contains 12 residues. Per the germline V gene, CDR1 is KGHSH and CDR2 is LQKENI. The CDR3 region is CASKRGDTEAFF. The CDR3 coding sequence is TGTGCCAGCAAACGGGGGGACACTGAAGCTTTCTTT.

The rearrangement links TRBV5-4 to TRBJ2-5; the match to TRBD2 covers 11 bases. The CDR3 sequence is 17 residues long. V trimming: 4 bases; J trimming: 2 bases; junction bases outside the gene matches: 10. CDR1 and CDR2 from the germline V gene are SGHNT and YYREEE (reference sequence). For the CDR3, the DNA is TGTGCCAGCAGCCCTGAACCTAGCGGGGGGAATCAAGAGACCCAGTACTTC. It encodes CASSPEPSGGNQETQYF.

V and J are TRBV10-3 and TRBJ2-5; the D gene is possibly TRBD2 (6 bases). CDR3 length: 12 residues. The V end lost 6 bases, the J end lost 5 bases, and 10 bases lay between the germline ends. Germline loops: CDR1 ENHRY, CDR2 SYGVKD. The CDR3 DNA reads TGTGCCATCAGCGGGAGTGATGAGACCCAGTACTTC. It yields the protein CAISGSDETQYF.

The genes are TRBV7-6 and TRBJ2-3; no clear D gene. CDR1 and CDR2 (germline): SGHVS, FNYEAQ. V lost 4 bases, J lost 4 bases, and 6 bases lay in between. CDR3 length equals 12 residues. CDR3 DNA sequence: TGTGCCAGCAGCTACCCGGCAGATACGCAGTATTTT. Amino acids: CASSYPADTQYF.

This clone has more than one count but fewer than ten. The chain couples TRBV9 to TRBJ2-7; 11 positions match TRBD2. Germline V gene data show CDR1 as SGDLS and CDR2 as YYNGEE. V dropped 0 bases and J dropped 4; count of bases not matched to a gene: 3. The CDR3 is 15 residues long. The CDR3 DNA follows: TGTGCCAGCAGCGTAGGAACTAGCGGGAGTTACGAGCAGTACTTC. The encoded protein is CASSVGTSGSYEQYF.

This rearrangement joins TRBV5-1 to TRBJ2-2; the match to TRBD1 covers 8 bases. J lost 7 bases, V lost 4 bases, and 9 bases had no gene match. CDR3 size: 15 residues. Germline loops: CDR1 SGHRS, CDR2 YFSETQ. The CDR3 DNA reads as TGCGCCAGCAGCCCTCAGGGGGCGCAGGGCGGGGAGCTGTTTTTT. It codes for CASSPQGAQGGELFF.

This rearrangement joins TRBV7-2 to TRBJ1-3, with a possible D match to TRBD1 (6 bases). Per the germline V gene, CDR1 is SGHTA and CDR2 is FQGNSA. The V end lost 5 bases, the J end lost 8 bases, and 13 bases lay between the germline ends. The length of the CDR3 is 13 residues. The CDR3 DNA sequence: TGTGCCAGCAGCCCCACAGGGTCGGACACCATATATTTT. Its translation is CASSPTGSDTIYF.

This clone was counted once. The chain recombines TRBV5-4 with TRBJ2-3; tentatively, D is TRBD2 (6 bases). The germline CDR1 and CDR2 sequences are SGHNT and YYREEE (reference sequence). The V and J ends lost 4 bases and 0 bases respectively, with 15 bases between them. The CDR3 runs to 16 residues. DNA for the CDR3: TGTGCCAGCAGCGGCGCGGGGAGTCCTAGCACAGATACGCAGTATTTT. This codes for CASSGAGSPSTDTQYF.